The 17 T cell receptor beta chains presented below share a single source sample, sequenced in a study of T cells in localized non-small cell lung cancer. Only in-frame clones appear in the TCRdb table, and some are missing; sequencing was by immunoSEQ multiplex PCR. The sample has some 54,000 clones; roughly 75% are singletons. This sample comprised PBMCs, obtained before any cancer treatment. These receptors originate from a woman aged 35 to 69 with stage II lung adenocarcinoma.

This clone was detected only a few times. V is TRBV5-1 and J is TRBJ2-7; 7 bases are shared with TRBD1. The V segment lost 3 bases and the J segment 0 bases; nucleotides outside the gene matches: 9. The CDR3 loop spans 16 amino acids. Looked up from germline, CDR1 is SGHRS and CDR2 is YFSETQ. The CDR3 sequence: CASSSLTGTASYEQYF. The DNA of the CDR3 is TGCGCCAGCAGCTCCCTGACCGGGACAGCCTCCTACGAGCAGTACTTC.

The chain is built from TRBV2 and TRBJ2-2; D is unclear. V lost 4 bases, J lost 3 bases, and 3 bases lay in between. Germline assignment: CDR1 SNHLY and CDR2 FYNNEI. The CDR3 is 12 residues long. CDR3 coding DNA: TGTGCCAGCAGTGGGGACACCGGGGAGCTGTTTTTT. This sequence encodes CASSGDTGELFF.

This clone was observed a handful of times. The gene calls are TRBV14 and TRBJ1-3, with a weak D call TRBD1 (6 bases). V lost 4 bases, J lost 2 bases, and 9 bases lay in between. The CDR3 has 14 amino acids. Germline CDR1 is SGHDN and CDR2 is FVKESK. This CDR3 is CASSRDMAGNTIYF. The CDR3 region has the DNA TGTGCCAGCAGCCGGGACATGGCTGGAAACACCATATATTTT.

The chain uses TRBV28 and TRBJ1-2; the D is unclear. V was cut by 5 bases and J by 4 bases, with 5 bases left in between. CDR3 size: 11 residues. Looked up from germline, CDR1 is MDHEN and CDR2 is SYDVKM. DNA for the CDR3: TGTGCCAGCAGTCCCAGCTATGGCTACACCTTC. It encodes CASSPSYGYTF.

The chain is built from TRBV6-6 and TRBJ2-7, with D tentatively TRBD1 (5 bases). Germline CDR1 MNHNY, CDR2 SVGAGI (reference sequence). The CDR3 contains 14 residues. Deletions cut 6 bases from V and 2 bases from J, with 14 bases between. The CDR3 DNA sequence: TGTGCCAGCAGATGGATCGACAGACCCTACGAGCAGTACTTC. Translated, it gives CASRWIDRPYEQYF.

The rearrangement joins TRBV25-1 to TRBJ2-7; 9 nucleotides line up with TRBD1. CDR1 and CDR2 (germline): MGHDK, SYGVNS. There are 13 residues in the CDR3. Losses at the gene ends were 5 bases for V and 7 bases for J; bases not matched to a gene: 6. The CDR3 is CASSFTGGGEQYF. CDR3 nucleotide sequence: TGTGCCAGCAGTTTTACAGGGGGCGGTGAGCAGTACTTC.

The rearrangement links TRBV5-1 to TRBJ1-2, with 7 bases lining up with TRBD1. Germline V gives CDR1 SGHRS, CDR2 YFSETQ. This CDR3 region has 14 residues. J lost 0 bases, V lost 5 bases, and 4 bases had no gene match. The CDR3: CASRQTGTNYGYTF. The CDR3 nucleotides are TGCGCCAGCAGACAGACAGGGACTAACTATGGCTACACCTTC.

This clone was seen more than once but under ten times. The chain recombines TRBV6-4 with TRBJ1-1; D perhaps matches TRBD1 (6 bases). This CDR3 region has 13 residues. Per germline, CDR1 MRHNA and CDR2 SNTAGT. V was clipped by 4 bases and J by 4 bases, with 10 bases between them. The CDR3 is CASSAEGGTEAFF. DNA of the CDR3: TGTGCCAGCAGTGCCGAGGGGGGCACTGAAGCTTTCTTT.

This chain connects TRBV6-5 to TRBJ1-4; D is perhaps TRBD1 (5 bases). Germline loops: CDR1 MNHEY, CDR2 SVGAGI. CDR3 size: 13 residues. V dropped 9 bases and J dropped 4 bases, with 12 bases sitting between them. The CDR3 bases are TGTGCCAGTTCAAGACAGAATAATGAAAAACTGTTTTTT. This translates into CASSRQNNEKLFF.

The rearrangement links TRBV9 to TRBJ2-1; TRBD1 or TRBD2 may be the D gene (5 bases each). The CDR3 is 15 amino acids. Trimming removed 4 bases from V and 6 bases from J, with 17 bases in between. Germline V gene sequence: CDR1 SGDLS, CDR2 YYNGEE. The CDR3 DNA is TGTGCCAGCAGCTTTGGCAGGCAGGGAGTCAATGAGCAGTTCTTC. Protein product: CASSFGRQGVNEQFF.

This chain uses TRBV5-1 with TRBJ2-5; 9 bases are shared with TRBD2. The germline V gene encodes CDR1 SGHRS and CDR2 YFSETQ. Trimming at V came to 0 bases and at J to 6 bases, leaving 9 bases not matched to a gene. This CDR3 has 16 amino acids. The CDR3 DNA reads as TGCGCCAGCAGCTTGGATTCGGCGGGGGGGCTGCAGACCCAGTACTTC. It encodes CASSLDSAGGLQTQYF.

The CDR3 DNA reads as TGTGCCAGCAGCGTAGATAGCGGGGGGCTCACCGGGGAGCTGTTTTTT. This codes for CASSVDSGGLTGELFF. This rearrangement joins TRBV9 to TRBJ2-2; 10 bases line up with TRBD2. Looked up from germline, CDR1 is SGDLS and CDR2 is YYNGEE. The CDR3 is made up of 16 amino acids. V gave up 0 bases and J gave up 4 bases; unmatched junction bases: 3.

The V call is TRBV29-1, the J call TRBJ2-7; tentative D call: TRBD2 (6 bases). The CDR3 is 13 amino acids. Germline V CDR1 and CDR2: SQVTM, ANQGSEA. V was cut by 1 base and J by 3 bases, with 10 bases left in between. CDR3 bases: TGCAGCGTTGAAGGGGACTTTAACTACGAGCAGTACTTC. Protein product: CSVEGDFNYEQYF.

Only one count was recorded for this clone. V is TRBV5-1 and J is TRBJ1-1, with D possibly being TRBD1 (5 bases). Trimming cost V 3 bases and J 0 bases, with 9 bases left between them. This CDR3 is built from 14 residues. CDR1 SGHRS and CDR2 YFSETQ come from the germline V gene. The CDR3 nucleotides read TGCGCCAGCAGCTCCGGGACGCTGAACACTGAAGCTTTCTTT. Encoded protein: CASSSGTLNTEAFF.

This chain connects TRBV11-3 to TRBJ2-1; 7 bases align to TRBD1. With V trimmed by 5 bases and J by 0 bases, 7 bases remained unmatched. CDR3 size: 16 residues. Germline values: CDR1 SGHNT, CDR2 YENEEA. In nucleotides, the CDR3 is TGTGCCAGCAGCAACAGGGGCCAGGTCTCCTACAATGAGCAGTTCTTC. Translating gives CASSNRGQVSYNEQFF.

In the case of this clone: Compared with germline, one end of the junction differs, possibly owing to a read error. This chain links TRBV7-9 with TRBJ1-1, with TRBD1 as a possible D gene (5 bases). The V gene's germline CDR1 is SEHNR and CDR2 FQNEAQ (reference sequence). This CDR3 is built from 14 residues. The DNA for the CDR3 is TGTGCCAGCAGTTTAGGGGAGTGGGGCACTGAAGCTTTCTTT. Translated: CASSLGEWGTEAFF.

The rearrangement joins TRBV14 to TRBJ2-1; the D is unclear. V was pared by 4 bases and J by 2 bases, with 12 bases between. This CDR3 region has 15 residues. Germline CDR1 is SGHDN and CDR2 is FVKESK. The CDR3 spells CASSPRVATYNEQFF. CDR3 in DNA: TGTGCCAGCAGCCCCCGGGTAGCTACCTACAATGAGCAGTTCTTC.